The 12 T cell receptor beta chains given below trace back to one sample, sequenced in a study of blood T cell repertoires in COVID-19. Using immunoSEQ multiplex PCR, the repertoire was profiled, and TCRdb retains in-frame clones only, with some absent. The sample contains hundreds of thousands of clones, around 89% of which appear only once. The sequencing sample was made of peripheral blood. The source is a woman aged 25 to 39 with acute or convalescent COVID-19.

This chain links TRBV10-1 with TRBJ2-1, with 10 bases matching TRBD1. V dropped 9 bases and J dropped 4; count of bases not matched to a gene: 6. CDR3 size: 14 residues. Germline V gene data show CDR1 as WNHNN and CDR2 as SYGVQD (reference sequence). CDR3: CASARQGAYNEQFF. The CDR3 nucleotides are TGCGCCAGTGCAAGACAGGGGGCATACAATGAGCAGTTCTTC.

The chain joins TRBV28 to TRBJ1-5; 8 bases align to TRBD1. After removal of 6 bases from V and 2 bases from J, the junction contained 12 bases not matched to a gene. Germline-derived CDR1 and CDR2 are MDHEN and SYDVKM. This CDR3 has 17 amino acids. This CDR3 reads CASRRGDRGGGNQPQHF. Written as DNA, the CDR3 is TGTGCCAGCAGACGAGGCGACAGGGGTGGGGGCAATCAGCCCCAGCATTTT. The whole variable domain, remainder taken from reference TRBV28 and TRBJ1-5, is DVKVTQSSRYLVKRTGEKVFLECVQDMDHENMFWYRQDPGLGLRLIYFSYDVKMKEKGDIPEGYSVSREKKERFSLILESASTNQTSMYLCASRRGDRGGGNQPQHFGDGTRLSIL.

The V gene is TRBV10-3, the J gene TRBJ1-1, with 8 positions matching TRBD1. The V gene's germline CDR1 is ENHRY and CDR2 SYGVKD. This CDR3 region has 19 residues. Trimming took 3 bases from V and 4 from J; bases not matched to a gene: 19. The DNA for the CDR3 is TGTGCCATCAGTGAACGGACAGGGTCAGGATATGTGATGAGCACTGAAGCTTTCTTT. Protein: CAISERTGSGYVMSTEAFF.

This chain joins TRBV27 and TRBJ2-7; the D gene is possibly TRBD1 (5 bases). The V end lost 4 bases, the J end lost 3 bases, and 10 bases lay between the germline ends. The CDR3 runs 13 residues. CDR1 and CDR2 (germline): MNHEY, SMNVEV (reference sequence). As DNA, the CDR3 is TGTGCCAGCAGTTCCTCAGGGAACTACGAGCAGTACTTC. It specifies CASSSSGNYEQYF.

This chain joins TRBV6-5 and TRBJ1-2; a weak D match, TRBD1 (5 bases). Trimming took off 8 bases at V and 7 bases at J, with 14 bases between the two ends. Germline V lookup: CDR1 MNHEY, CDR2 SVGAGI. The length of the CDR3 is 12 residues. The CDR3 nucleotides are TGTGCCAGCTTTGGAGGGGTGATTGGCTACACCTTC. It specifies CASFGGVIGYTF.

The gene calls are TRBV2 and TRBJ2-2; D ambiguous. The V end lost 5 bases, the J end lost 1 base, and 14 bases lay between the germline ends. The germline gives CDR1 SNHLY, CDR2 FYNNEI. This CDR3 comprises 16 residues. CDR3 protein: CASSQLQVWNTGELFF. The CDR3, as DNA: TGTGCCAGCAGTCAGCTCCAGGTCTGGAACACCGGGGAGCTGTTTTTT.

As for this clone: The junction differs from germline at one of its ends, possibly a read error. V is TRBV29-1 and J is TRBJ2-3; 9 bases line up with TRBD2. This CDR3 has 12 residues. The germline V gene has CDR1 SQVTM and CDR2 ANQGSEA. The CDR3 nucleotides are TGCAGCGTTGTGCGGGAGGGGGATATGCAGTATTTT. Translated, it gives CSVVREGDMQYF.

CDR3 DNA: TGTGCCAGCAGTTACTCGAGCGGGGGGGGCTATGGCTACACCTTC. This encodes CASSYSSGGGYGYTF. The chain recombines TRBV6-5 with TRBJ1-2, with a possible D match to TRBD1 (5 bases). This CDR3 has 15 residues. V shed 0 bases and J shed 4 bases, with 12 bases lying between them. Germline-derived CDR1 and CDR2 are MNHEY and SVGAGI.

The CDR3 bases are TGTGCCAGCAGCTTGGCGACGGGGGGGCCCTCCTACAATGAGCAGTTCTTC. It codes for CASSLATGGPSYNEQFF. The chain employs TRBV5-5 and TRBJ2-1; 8 bases fit TRBD2. Germline V CDR1 and CDR2: SGHKS, YYEKEE (reference sequence). J was trimmed by 0 bases and V by 0 bases; bases with no gene match: 5. The CDR3 has 17 residues.

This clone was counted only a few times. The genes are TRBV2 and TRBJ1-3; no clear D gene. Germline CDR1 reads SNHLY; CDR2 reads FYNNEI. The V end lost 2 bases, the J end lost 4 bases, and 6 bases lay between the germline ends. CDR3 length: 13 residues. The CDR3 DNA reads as TGTGCCAGCAGTGAAAATAGAGGAAACACCATATATTTT. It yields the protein CASSENRGNTIYF.

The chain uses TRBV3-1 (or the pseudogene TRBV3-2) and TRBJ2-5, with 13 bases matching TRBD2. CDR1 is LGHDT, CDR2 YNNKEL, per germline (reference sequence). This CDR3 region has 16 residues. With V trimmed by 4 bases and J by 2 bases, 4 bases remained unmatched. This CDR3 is CASSRRLAGGQETQYF. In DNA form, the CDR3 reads TGTGCCAGCAGCCGGAGACTAGCGGGAGGTCAAGAGACCCAGTACTTC.

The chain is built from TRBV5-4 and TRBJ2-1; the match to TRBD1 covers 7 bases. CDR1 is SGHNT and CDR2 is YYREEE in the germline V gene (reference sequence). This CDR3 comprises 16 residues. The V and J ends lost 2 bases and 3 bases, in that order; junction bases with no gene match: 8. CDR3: CASSFYLGTDYNEQFF. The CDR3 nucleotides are TGTGCCAGCAGCTTTTATTTAGGGACAGACTACAATGAGCAGTTCTTC.